One and the same sample provided the 32 T cell receptor beta chains below, sequenced in a study of identical twins. MiXCR, run by TCRdb on the 5' RACE reads, gives a single entry per CDR3 protein. The repertoire consists of about 220,000 distinct CDR3 sequences, with 6% to 8.5% occurring once and the leading ten covering less than 6.5%. Separately, the same data were catalogued under a study of yellow fever vaccine responses in identical twins.

Specimen: CD8+ T cells sorted from blood. The receptors were gathered from a woman younger than 30 in good health.

This chain uses TRBV24-1 with TRBJ2-3; 12 nucleotides line up with TRBD2. Germline V gene data show CDR1 as KGHDR and CDR2 as SFDVKD. This CDR3 spans 19 amino acids. The junction had 12 bases not matched to a gene; V was cut back by 4 bases and J by 2 bases. CDR3 DNA: TGTGCCACCAGTGACCCAGTTATCCGGACTAGCGGGAACACAGATACGCAGTATTTT. Residues: CATSDPVIRTSGNTDTQYF.

The chain is built from TRBV24-1 and TRBJ2-5; no reliable D call. V gave up 4 bases and J gave up 2 bases, with 7 bases separating them. Germline CDR1 is KGHDR and CDR2 is SFDVKD. The CDR3 consists of 13 residues. CDR3 nucleotide sequence: TGTGCCACCAGTGAATCGGATCAAGAGACCCAGTACTTC. The encoded protein is CATSESDQETQYF.

This clonotype has only a few counts. The J gene is TRBJ2-1, the V gene TRBV28; 9 positions agree with TRBD2. The germline gives CDR1 MDHEN, CDR2 SYDVKM. The ends lost 5 bases at V and 2 bases at J; junction bases unmatched: 4. This CDR3 is 15 amino acids long. CDR3 region: CASSPGTSTYNEQFF. Here the CDR3 DNA reads TGTGCCAGCAGTCCCGGGACTAGCACCTACAATGAGCAGTTCTTC.

This clonotype was observed many times. The chain couples TRBV9 to TRBJ2-1; 10 bases line up with TRBD2. The junction had 3 bases not matched to a gene; V was cut back by 0 bases and J by 6 bases. The CDR3 is made up of 15 amino acids. Germline CDR1 reads SGDLS; CDR2 reads YYNGEE. The chain's CDR3 is CASSVGTSGSNEQFF. In DNA form, the CDR3 reads TGTGCCAGCAGCGTAGGGACTAGCGGTTCCAATGAGCAGTTCTTC.

This clonotype was seen ten or more times. V usage is TRBV7-8 and J usage is TRBJ1-1; possibly TRBD1 for D (6 bases). The V end lost 3 bases, the J end lost 3 bases, and 17 bases lay between the germline ends. This CDR3 region has 16 residues. Germline-derived CDR1 and CDR2 are SGHVS and FQNEAQ. The CDR3 nucleotides are TGTGCCAGCAGCTTTGGACGGGCAGGGGCTGACACTGAAGCTTTCTTT. It translates to CASSFGRAGADTEAFF.

This clonotype was seen ten or more times. The DNA for the CDR3 is TGTGCCGTTGGTGGCGAGCAGTACTTC. The encoded protein is CAVGGEQYF. This chain uses TRBV7-9 with TRBJ2-7; D gene unclear. The CDR3 runs to 9 residues. Trimming stripped 11 bases from V and 6 bases from J, with 8 bases between. From germline, CDR1 is SEHNR and CDR2 FQNEAQ (reference sequence).

This clonotype was detected ten times or more. This chain uses TRBV12-3 or TRBV12-4 with TRBJ1-2; possibly TRBD1 for D (6 bases). The V end was cut by 1 base, the J end by 4 bases, with 19 bases between. This CDR3 has 17 amino acids. The CDR3 nucleotides read TGTGCCAGCAGTTTAGGGCAGGGAGGGGGATGGGGCTATGGCTACACCTTC. Protein sequence: CASSLGQGGGWGYGYTF.

This clonotype showed up many times. V and J are TRBV28 and TRBJ2-3; 8 bases map to TRBD1. Germline values: CDR1 MDHEN, CDR2 SYDVKM. V trimming: 6 bases; J trimming: 5 bases; junction bases outside the gene matches: 7. The CDR3 has 14 amino acids. CDR3: CASRLTGTGDTQYF. In DNA, the CDR3 is TGTGCCAGCAGGCTGACAGGGACAGGAGATACGCAGTATTTT.

Here the CDR3 DNA reads TGTGCCAGCAGTCTAACCCGGACAGGGACACCCCTCCACTTT. Translated, it gives CASSLTRTGTPLHF. The chain combines TRBV27 with TRBJ1-6, with 8 bases identical to TRBD1. J was trimmed by 11 bases and V by 5 bases; bases with no gene match: 8. The CDR3 is 14 amino acids. The germline CDR1 and CDR2 sequences are MNHEY and SMNVEV (reference sequence).

This clonotype was counted a few times. The chain is built from TRBV11-2 and TRBJ2-5; the match to TRBD2 covers 9 bases. V lost 0 bases and J lost 7; bases outside the gene matches: 12. The germline CDR1 and CDR2 sequences are SGHAT and FQNNGV. The CDR3 is made up of 17 amino acids. The CDR3 reads CASSLESLAGGRRTQYF. For the CDR3, the DNA is TGTGCCAGCAGCTTAGAGTCACTAGCGGGTGGGAGGCGGACCCAGTACTTC.

This clonotype was picked up a small number of times. The V call is TRBV14, the J call TRBJ2-3; the D is unclear. The germline V gene has CDR1 SGHDN and CDR2 FVKESK. The ends were cut back, 0 bases at V and 0 bases at J, with 7 bases in the middle. This CDR3 has 15 amino acids. CDR3: CASSQDSFSTDTQYF. Here the CDR3 DNA reads TGTGCCAGCAGCCAAGACAGTTTTAGCACAGATACGCAGTATTTT.

This clonotype was counted many times. This chain uses TRBV7-3 with TRBJ2-1; D gene unclear. This CDR3 contains 14 residues. V lost 0 bases and J lost 4, with 7 bases in between. Per germline, CDR1 SGHTA and CDR2 FQGTGA. The CDR3: CASSLTEGYNEQFF. The DNA for the CDR3 is TGTGCCAGCAGCTTAACCGAAGGGTACAATGAGCAGTTCTTC.

The CDR3 spells CASSLGGGFEAFF. The CDR3 nucleotides read TGTGCCAGCAGCTTAGGCGGAGGCTTTGAAGCTTTCTTT. This chain joins TRBV27 and TRBJ1-1; D uncertain. Trimming removed 6 bases from V and 7 bases from J, with 15 bases in between. The CDR3 has 13 residues. Per germline, CDR1 MNHEY and CDR2 SMNVEV (reference sequence).

The genes are TRBV3-1 and TRBJ2-5; D is uncertain. V was pared by 0 bases and J by 6 bases, with 11 bases between. CDR3 length: 14 amino acids. CDR1 is LGHDT, CDR2 YNNKEL, per germline (reference sequence). CDR3 nucleotides: TGTGCCAGCAGCCAAGATACCAGTTCGCAGACCCAGTACTTC. This gives the protein CASSQDTSSQTQYF.

In this sample, this clonotype turned up many times. The rearrangement uses TRBV9 and TRBJ2-7; possibly TRBD1 for D (6 bases). The CDR3 runs to 14 residues. The germline V gene has CDR1 SGDLS and CDR2 YYNGEE. Trimming pared 4 bases from V and 3 bases from J, leaving 14 bases between. The CDR3 reads CASSPARGRYEQYF. The CDR3 nucleotides are TGTGCCAGCAGCCCCGCCAGGGGACGCTACGAGCAGTACTTC.

This clonotype was counted many times. This sequence joins TRBV25-1 and TRBJ2-1; D is unresolved. The germline V and J ends were trimmed by 3 bases and 7 bases, with 4 bases remaining between them. Germline-derived CDR1 and CDR2 are MGHDK and SYGVNS. The CDR3 spans 11 residues. This CDR3 reads CASSEGNEQFF. CDR3 sequence (DNA): TGTGCCAGCAGTGAGGGGAATGAGCAGTTCTTC. Looking up the rest from reference TRBV25-1 and TRBJ2-1 gives the full variable domain: EADIYQTPRYLVIGTGKKITLECSQTMGHDKMYWYQQDPGMELHLIHYSYGVNSTEKGDLSSESTVSRIRTEHFPLTLESARPSHTSQYLCASSEGNEQFFGPGTRLTVL.

Ten or more counts support this clonotype. The chain combines TRBV29-1 with TRBJ1-4; maybe TRBD1 (5 bases). The CDR3 is 13 residues long. From germline, CDR1 is SQVTM and CDR2 ANQGSEA. Trimming took 6 bases from V and 5 from J, leaving 13 bases between them. The CDR3 spells CSVLAGANEKLFF. Written as DNA, the CDR3 is TGCAGCGTCCTTGCCGGGGCCAATGAAAAACTGTTTTTT.

Many counts were recorded for this clonotype. This chain uses TRBV10-3 with TRBJ2-2, with D tentatively TRBD2 (5 bases). This CDR3 is 13 amino acids long. V lost 10 bases to trimming and J lost 5 bases, with 14 bases between them. The germline gives CDR1 ENHRY, CDR2 SYGVKD. The CDR3 sequence is CATGVSETGELFF. DNA of the CDR3: TGTGCCACCGGGGTCTCCGAGACCGGGGAGCTGTTTTTT.

As DNA, the CDR3 is TGCGCCAGCAGCCAAGCACCCAGTAGCGGGACAGATACGCAGTATTTT. It yields the protein CASSQAPSSGTDTQYF. The V call is TRBV4-1, the J call TRBJ2-3; 7 positions match TRBD2. Losses at the gene ends were 1 base for V and 3 bases for J; bases not matched to a gene: 7. The CDR3 contains 16 residues. Looked up from germline, CDR1 is MGHRA and CDR2 is YSYEKL.

This rearrangement joins TRBV25-1 to TRBJ2-1; the D is unclear. This CDR3 has 16 amino acids. Deletions cut 3 bases from V and 5 bases from J, with 17 bases between. Germline loops: CDR1 MGHDK, CDR2 SYGVNS. The CDR3 reads CASSDLSSTEDNEQFF. In DNA form, the CDR3 reads TGTGCCAGCAGTGATCTATCCAGCACCGAAGACAATGAGCAGTTCTTC.

This chain connects TRBV7-2 to TRBJ2-5; 8 nucleotides agree with TRBD2. There are 14 residues in the CDR3. Germline V gene data show CDR1 as SGHTA and CDR2 as FQGNSA. The J segment lost 5 bases and the V segment lost 1 base, leaving 3 bases of the junction unmatched. CDR3 DNA: TGTGCCAGCAGCTTAGTGACTAGCGAGGAGACCCAGTACTTC. Its translation: CASSLVTSEETQYF.

This clonotype showed up just a few times. This chain uses TRBV20-1 with TRBJ2-7; D remains ambiguous. In germline, CDR1 is DFQATT, CDR2 SNEGSKA (reference sequence). Trimming took off 6 bases at V and 3 bases at J, with 18 bases between the two ends. The CDR3 is made up of 14 amino acids. In nucleotides, the CDR3 is TGCAGTGCCGAAGATAGGGCGCAGAGCTACGAGCAGTACGTC. Protein product: CSAEDRAQSYEQYV.

The chain links TRBV2 to TRBJ2-7; D is uncertain. V was clipped by 4 bases and J by 1 base, with 8 bases between them. Germline V gene sequence: CDR1 SNHLY, CDR2 FYNNEI. The length of the CDR3 is 13 residues. The CDR3 sequence: CASSGFLSYEQYV. In DNA form, the CDR3 reads TGTGCCAGCAGTGGATTCCTATCCTACGAGCAGTACGTC.

This clonotype was detected a few times. V and J are TRBV7-9 and TRBJ2-7; D gene uncertain. The germline V and J ends were trimmed by 4 bases and 3 bases, with 7 bases remaining between them. Germline lookup yields CDR1 SEHNR and CDR2 FQNEAQ (reference sequence). The CDR3 has 12 residues. In DNA form, the CDR3 reads TGTGCCAGCAGCTCAGACAACTACGAGCAGTACGTC. Its protein product is CASSSDNYEQYV.

There are many counts of this clonotype. The chain is built from TRBV4-2 and TRBJ1-6; 7 bases fit TRBD1. After removal of 4 bases from V and 11 bases from J, the junction contained 14 bases not matched to a gene. Germline CDR1 is LGHNA and CDR2 is YNFKEQ. This CDR3 is built from 16 residues. The CDR3 nucleotides are TGTGCCAGCAGCCGAAAGGTGACAGGGATTACGACACCCCTCCACTTT. Protein sequence: CASSRKVTGITTPLHF.

The sample holds a few counts of this clonotype. The rearrangement joins TRBV13 to TRBJ1-1, with no clear D. CDR1 is PRHDT, CDR2 FYEKMQ, per germline (reference sequence). V was pared by 8 bases and J by 1 base, with 17 bases between. The CDR3 spans 15 residues. The CDR3 DNA sequence: TGTGCCAGCCGAATCAACCTTAATGAGAACACTGAAGCTTTCTTT. It codes for CASRINLNENTEAFF.

V and J are TRBV2 and TRBJ1-2, with a tentative D call TRBD1 (6 bases). This CDR3 comprises 14 residues. Germline V CDR1 and CDR2: SNHLY, FYNNEI. Trimming pared 1 base from V and 3 bases from J, leaving 9 bases between. CDR3: CASSEGTAYYGYTF. CDR3 bases: TGTGCCAGCAGTGAAGGGACAGCTTACTATGGCTACACCTTC.

This clonotype came up a few times. V usage is TRBV12-3 or TRBV12-4 and J usage is TRBJ1-2, with TRBD1 matching 7 bases. V was clipped by 6 bases and J by 4 bases; unmatched bases: 2. The length of the CDR3 is 12 residues. The CDR3 sequence: CASRRQGYGYTF. Written as DNA, the CDR3 is TGTGCCAGCAGGCGACAGGGCTATGGCTACACCTTC.

This clonotype was seen many times. The CDR3 here is CASSAPQEFPGYTF. CDR3 DNA sequence: TGTGCCAGCAGTGCCCCTCAGGAATTCCCCGGCTACACCTTC. The chain uses TRBV28 and TRBJ1-2, with no clear D. The germline CDR1 and CDR2 sequences are MDHEN and SYDVKM. CDR3 length equals 14 residues. V dropped 5 bases and J dropped 8 bases, with 18 bases sitting between them.

A few counts support this clonotype. The rearrangement uses TRBV2 and TRBJ1-1; the match to TRBD1 covers 8 bases. The CDR3 sequence is 14 residues long. J was trimmed by 0 bases and V by 9 bases; bases with no gene match: 6. The germline V gene has CDR1 SNHLY and CDR2 FYNNEI. CDR3 region: CASTGGSMNTEAFF. The DNA of the CDR3 is TGTGCCAGTACAGGGGGTTCGATGAACACTGAAGCTTTCTTT.

The V call is TRBV2, the J call TRBJ2-7; 7 positions agree with TRBD1. The trim removed 6 bases at V and 2 bases at J, leaving 13 bases unmatched. Germline CDR1 is SNHLY and CDR2 is FYNNEI. CDR3 length: 16 amino acids. For the CDR3, the DNA is TGTGCCAGCAGCCCGACCCACCGGGACAGCACCTACGAGCAGTACGTC. It codes for CASSPTHRDSTYEQYV.

This clonotype was recorded many times. V usage is TRBV20-1 and J usage is TRBJ2-3, with TRBD2 identical over 7 bases. This CDR3 comprises 13 residues. Per germline, CDR1 DFQATT and CDR2 SNEGSKA (reference sequence). With 6 bases clipped from V and 2 bases from J, the junction kept 5 bases outside the gene matches. In nucleotides, the CDR3 is TGCAGTGCGACCGGGACTAACACAGATACGCAGTATTTT. Translation gives CSATGTNTDTQYF.